The clone carrying this TCR beta chain has only a few counts. Stated time point: newly diagnosed GD, antithyroid drugs for less than 3 months. The authors made the TCR library using RNA they extracted from PBMCs. In each case, Graves' disease was diagnosed per American Thyroid Association guidelines. This sample stems from a study of regulatory T cells in long-lasting Graves disease. Arm-PCR of CDR3 regions and iRepertoire HTBI primers were the basis on which TCR beta libraries were built. Each CDR3 protein is one row after TCRdb ran MiXCR on the multiplex PCR reads. The sample has 390,000 or so distinct CDR3 sequences, approximately 10% seen once. J was trimmed by 5 bases and V by 0 bases; bases with no gene match: 6. Germline CDR1 is LNHNV and CDR2 is YYDKDF (reference sequence). The CDR3 is 15 residues long. These same data were also listed under a study on T cells in Graves' hyperthyroidism and ophthalmopathy. As that study records: Patients showing uncontrolled infection, other autoimmune disease, pregnancy or lactation were ineligible.

The chain joins TRBV15 to TRBJ1-2, with 7 nucleotides matching TRBD1. The sample consisted of peripheral blood mononuclear cells (PBMCs), taken at new diagnosis, from a patient treated with antithyroid drugs. The sequence was collected from a woman aged 18-29 years with Graves disease. The CDR3 reads CATSRDRGRIYGYTF. In nucleotides, the CDR3 is TGTGCCACCAGCAGAGATAGGGGGCGAATATATGGCTACACCTTC.